A selection of T cell receptor beta chains follows, all from one sample in a study of blood T cells in healthy people across ages. TCRdb re-derived calls from the 5' RACE reads in MiXCR, one entry per CDR3 protein. The repertoire has 700,000 to 900,000 distinct CDR3 sequences, 40% to 65% of them found once; the top ten carry around 40%. Material for sequencing was blood. The source is an elderly man in good health. Both conserved end residues are part of each CDR3. A D gene is named only where the DNA matches it firmly. Part of the rows lack a size; the others show once, few, many or a class for expanded clones.

size | D | J | V | CDR3 | DNA
- | - | TRBJ2-3 | TRBV14 | CASSPSGPDTQYF | TGTGCCAGCAGCCCCTCGGGGCCAGATACGCAGTATTTT
- | - | TRBJ1-2 | TRBV6-5 | CASSYGGYGYTF | TGTGCCAGCAGTTACGGCGGCTATGGCTACACCTTC
- | - | TRBJ2-7 | TRBV9 | CASSDGDSYEQYF | TGTGCCAGCAGCGATGGGGACTCCTACGAGCAGTACTTC
- | TRBD1 | TRBJ1-5 | TRBV20-1 | CSARAGGNDQPQHF | TGCAGTGCTAGAGCAGGGGGAAATGATCAGCCCCAGCATTTT
- | TRBD1 | TRBJ1-1 | TRBV7-2 | CASSLDLRGITSEAFF | TGTGCCAGCAGCCTCGACCTCAGGGGGATTACGTCTGAAGCTTTCTTT
- | - | TRBJ2-7 | TRBV2 | CASIRNRRFYEQYF | TGTGCCAGCATCAGGAACAGGAGGTTCTACGAGCAGTACTTC
few | TRBD2 | TRBJ2-4 | TRBV11-2 | CASSPGTSGSGNIQYF | TGTGCCAGCAGCCCGGGGACTAGCGGGAGTGGGAACATTCAGTACTTC
- | - | TRBJ2-1 | TRBV12-3/TRBV12-4 | CASVAQGSSYNEQFF | TGTGCCAGCGTAGCGCAGGGGAGCTCCTACAATGAGCAGTTCTTC
few | TRBD2 | TRBJ2-7 | TRBV28 | CASTVTSGGGEQYF | TGTGCCAGCACCGTGACTAGCGGCGGCGGCGAGCAGTACTTC
- | - | TRBJ1-2 | TRBV14 | CASSQDLAPGSYGYTF | TGCGCCAGCAGCCAGGACCTAGCACCAGGGAGCTATGGCTACACCTTC
few | TRBD2 | TRBJ2-1 | TRBV7-9 | CASSFSGGISNEQFF | TGTGCCAGCAGCTTCTCGGGGGGGATTTCTAATGAGCAGTTCTTC
- | - | TRBJ1-4 | TRBV5-1 | CASSFKGAPNEKLFF | TGCGCCAGCAGCTTTAAGGGAGCACCTAATGAAAAACTGTTTTTT
few | - | TRBJ1-1 | TRBV5-1 | CASSLAGGTQSEAFF | TGCGCCAGCAGCTTGGCGGGCGGTACTCAGTCTGAAGCTTTCTTT
- | - | TRBJ2-7 | TRBV20-1 | CSATAGVGEQYF | TGCAGTGCGACGGCAGGGGTGGGCGAGCAGTACTTC
- | TRBD2 | TRBJ2-3 | TRBV24-1 | CATSDSSGRDAYF | TGTGCCACCAGTGATAGTAGCGGGAGAGACGCGTATTTT
once | - | TRBJ2-5 | TRBV5-5 | CASSLALIQETQYF | TGTGCCAGCAGCTTGGCACTGATTCAAGAGACCCAGTACTTC
- | TRBD2 | TRBJ2-5 | TRBV7-3 | CASSLTPHAGGQETQYF | TGTGCCAGCAGCTTAACCCCACATGCGGGAGGGCAAGAGACCCAGTACTTC
- | TRBD2 | TRBJ2-7 | TRBV7-2 | CASSWRTSGSIYEQYF | TGTGCCAGCAGCTGGAGGACTAGCGGGAGTATCTACGAGCAGTACTTC
- | TRBD2 | TRBJ2-5 | TRBV18 | CASSTRTSGMETQYF | TGTGCCAGCTCAACCCGGACTAGCGGGATGGAGACCCAGTACTTC
- | - | TRBJ1-5 | TRBV6-1 | CATGWGNQPQHF | TGTGCCACAGGATGGGGCAATCAGCCCCAGCATTTT
- | TRBD1 | TRBJ2-6 | TRBV10-3 | CAISEQGQGSASVLTF | TGTGCCATCAGTGAGCAGGGACAGGGTTCAGCCAGCGTCCTGACTTTC
- | - | TRBJ2-7 | TRBV6-2/TRBV6-3 | CASRDGNNVYEQYF | TGTGCCAGCCGTGACGGCAATAACGTTTACGAGCAGTACTTC
- | TRBD1 | TRBJ2-4 | TRBV3-1 | CASSQRQGAAKNIQYF | TGTGCCAGCAGCCAGAGACAGGGGGCAGCCAAAAACATTCAGTACTTC
many | - | TRBJ2-7 | TRBV5-1 | CASSLIALGEQYF | TGCGCCAGCAGCTTGATAGCGCTTGGGGAGCAGTACTTC
once | - | TRBJ2-1 | TRBV7-9 | CASSPQEAQFF | TGTGCCAGCAGCCCTCAAGAGGCCCAGTTCTTC
- | TRBD1 | TRBJ2-2 | TRBV7-8 | CASYKGGTGGVGELFF | TGTGCCAGCTACAAGGGGGGGACAGGGGGCGTCGGGGAGCTGTTTTTT
- | TRBD2 | TRBJ2-7 | TRBV27 | CASSLSFLAGGYEQYF | TGTGCCAGCAGTTTATCATTTCTAGCGGGAGGTTACGAGCAGTACTTC
once | - | TRBJ2-7 | TRBV10-1 | CASSPLLSYEQYF | TGCGCCAGCAGCCCTCTTTTGTCCTACGAGCAGTACTTC
- | - | TRBJ2-7 | TRBV28 | CASITGRHPDEQYF | TGTGCCAGCATCACGGGACGGCACCCTGACGAGCAGTACTTC
- | - | TRBJ1-4 | TRBV28 | CASKRTNEKLFF | TGTGCCAGCAAAAGGACTAATGAAAAACTGTTTTTT
- | - | TRBJ2-3 | TRBV6-5 | CASSSIALGTDTQYF | TGTGCCAGCAGTTCAATAGCTCTGGGCACAGATACGCAGTATTTT
few | TRBD2 | TRBJ2-5 | TRBV3-1 | CASSPSPAGEETQYF | TGTGCCAGCAGCCCGTCCCCAGCGGGGGAAGAGACCCAGTACTTC
- | - | TRBJ2-3 | TRBV7-6 | CASSLGAAGSTDTQYF | TGTGCCAGCAGCTTAGGGGCAGCGGGTAGCACAGATACGCAGTATTTT
- | TRBD1 | TRBJ1-2 | TRBV29-1 | CSVEVDKTGGGYTF | TGCAGCGTTGAAGTCGATAAAACAGGGGGCGGCTACACCTTC
- | - | TRBJ2-7 | TRBV29-1 | CSVLTGYNEQYF | TGCAGCGTTCTTACTGGATACAATGAGCAGTACTTC
- | - | TRBJ1-2 | TRBV29-1 | CSAPTGDHYGYTF | TGCAGCGCTCCAACCGGGGACCACTATGGCTACACCTTC
few | TRBD2 | TRBJ2-3 | TRBV6-6 | CASRTGLAGVNRYAYF | TGTGCCAGCAGGACCGGACTAGCGGGAGTGAACAGATACGCGTATTTT
- | - | TRBJ2-1 | TRBV29-1 | CSARGTAYYNEQFF | TGCAGCGCCCGCGGGACAGCCTACTACAATGAGCAGTTCTTC
- | - | TRBJ2-3 | TRBV28 | CASSLLGPGISPDTQYF | TGTGCCAGCAGTTTACTGGGGCCGGGGATTTCCCCAGATACGCAGTATTTT
- | - | TRBJ1-2 | TRBV3-1 | CASSQEERVGGYTF | TGTGCCAGCAGCCAAGAAGAAAGGGTAGGCGGCTACACCTTC
many | - | TRBJ2-6 | TRBV29-1 | CSARGAAGANVLTF | TGCAGCGCCAGGGGGGCAGCTGGGGCCAACGTCCTGACTTTC
- | TRBD2 | TRBJ2-7 | TRBV7-2 | CASSLEGSGRANEQYF | TGTGCCAGCAGCTTAGAGGGTAGCGGGAGGGCCAACGAGCAGTACTTC
- | TRBD2 | TRBJ2-7 | TRBV5-1 | CASSPTSASYNEQYF | TGCGCCAGCAGTCCAACTAGCGCCTCCTACAATGAGCAGTACTTC
few | - | TRBJ1-2 | TRBV7-2 | CASSPGRVGSGYTF | TGTGCCAGCAGCCCGGGGAGGGTAGGGTCTGGCTACACCTTC
- | - | TRBJ1-2 | TRBV7-9 | CAGSPGSTWGYTF | TGTGCCGGAAGTCCAGGGTCCACTTGGGGCTACACCTTC
- | - | TRBJ1-4 | TRBV6-5 | CASRPGHINEKLFF | TGTGCCAGCAGACCGGGACATATTAATGAAAAACTGTTTTTT